This section outlines one TCR beta chain sequence together with its context. This entry belongs to a study of blood T cells in healthy people across ages. V was cut by 0 bases and J by 0 bases, with 5 bases left in between. The CDR3 extends over 14 amino acids. Looked up from germline, CDR1 is SGHVS and CDR2 is FQNEAQ. It was with a sample-barcoded 5' primer and a J-beta primer mix that a second PCR of roughly 7 to 12 cycles was run. TCRdb re-called the 5' RACE reads with MiXCR, one entry per CDR3 protein. The repertoire holds hundreds of thousands of distinct CDR3 sequences, with more than 40% as singletons.

The chain combines TRBV7-8 with TRBJ1-1; D gene uncertain. This TCR was recovered from a woman in her sixties in good health. Sequencing was carried out using blood. This chain's CDR3 is CASSLATLNTEAFF. In nucleotides, the CDR3 is TGTGCCAGCAGCTTAGCGACCCTGAACACTGAAGCTTTCTTT. Filled out from reference TRBV7-8 and TRBJ1-1, the complete variable domain reads GAGVSQSPRYKVAKRGQDVALRCDPISGHVSLFWYQQALGQGPEFLTYFQNEAQLDKSGLPSDRFFAERPEGSVSTLKIQRTQQEDSAVYLCASSLATLNTEAFFGQGTRLTVV.